Given below is one TCR beta chain in context. This entry belongs to a study of identifying expanded T cells in peripheral blood. Germline CDR1 MDHEN, CDR2 SYDVKM. V lost 3 bases to trimming and J lost 5 bases, with 16 bases between them. This CDR3 has 15 amino acids. Some clones are missing from TCRdb's copy, which holds only in-frame ones; the method was immunoSEQ multiplex PCR. This table has around 75,000 clones, 85% to 90% appearing once. Material for sequencing was blood. The receptor's source is a person aged 18-69 years in good health. This chain links TRBV28 with TRBJ1-1; D gene unclear. The CDR3 sequence: CASSFRRPPLTEAFF. CDR3 DNA: TGTGCCAGCAGTTTTCGGAGGCCCCCCTTAACTGAAGCTTTCTTT.